What follows are 9 T cell receptor beta chains derived from one specimen sequenced in a study of blood T cell repertoires in COVID-19. Libraries were prepared by immunoSEQ multiplex PCR; TCRdb keeps only in-frame clonotypes and omits some of them. The sample consists of around 330,000 clones, about 87% of them appearing once. Sequencing input: peripheral blood. The receptors here all came from a woman in her 30s with COVID-19, enrolled during active disease.

The V gene is TRBV5-6, the J gene TRBJ2-5, with a possible D match to TRBD2 (6 bases). V was trimmed by 4 bases and J by 5 bases, leaving 27 bases between them. CDR3 size: 18 residues. CDR1 is SGHDT, CDR2 YYEEEE, per germline. The CDR3 nucleotides are TGTGCCAGCAGCCCGAAAGTCATTGGGAGGTTCATGGGGGAGACCCAGTACTTC. Amino acids: CASSPKVIGRFMGETQYF.

The CDR3 loop is CSVGQLGFGVETDTQYF. The CDR3 DNA follows: TGCAGCGTTGGCCAGCTAGGGTTCGGGGTAGAGACAGATACGCAGTATTTT. V is TRBV29-1 and J is TRBJ2-3; D is perhaps TRBD2 (5 bases). Looked up from germline, CDR1 is SQVTM and CDR2 is ANQGSEA. This CDR3 has 17 residues. Trimming took off 4 bases at V and 3 bases at J, with 23 bases between the two ends.

The V and J genes are TRBV6-6 and TRBJ1-5; perhaps TRBD1 as D (6 bases). This CDR3 has 15 residues. Germline V lookup: CDR1 MNHNY, CDR2 SVGAGI (reference sequence). V dropped 2 bases and J dropped 0 bases, with 8 bases sitting between them. In DNA, the CDR3 is TGTGCCAGCAGTTACGCCAGGGGTAGCAATCAGCCCCAGCATTTT. Protein sequence: CASSYARGSNQPQHF.

V and J are TRBV5-8 and TRBJ2-2; 7 positions agree with TRBD1. The germline V gene has CDR1 SGHTS and CDR2 YDEGEE. This CDR3 region has 14 residues. V was pared by 0 bases and J by 7 bases, with 3 bases of the junction left unmatched. This CDR3 is CASSLGTGYGELFF. The CDR3 DNA is TGTGCCAGCAGCTTGGGGACAGGCTACGGGGAGCTGTTTTTT.

This chain joins TRBV15 and TRBJ1-2; D may be TRBD1 (5 bases). Trimming pared 0 bases from V and 8 bases from J, leaving 16 bases between. From germline, CDR1 is LNHNV and CDR2 YYDKDF (reference sequence). The CDR3 runs to 15 residues. The CDR3 loop reads CATSRDRGAYRGYTF. CDR3 DNA: TGTGCCACCAGCAGAGATAGGGGTGCTTATCGGGGCTACACCTTC. The complete variable domain, with remaining parts taken from reference TRBV15 and TRBJ1-2, reads DAMVIQNPRYQVTQFGKPVTLSCSQTLNHNVMYWYQQKSSQAPKLLFHYYDKDFNNEADTPDNFQSRRPNTSFCFLDIRSPGLGDTAMYLCATSRDRGAYRGYTFGSGTRLTVV.

CDR3 in DNA: TGTGCCAGCAGCTTAGGTCAGACGACAGGCGCGCAGTACTTC. This translates into CASSLGQTTGAQYF. V and J are TRBV13 and TRBJ2-7; tentatively, D is TRBD1 (6 bases). This CDR3 region has 14 residues. V was cut by 0 bases and J by 9 bases, with 15 bases left in between. Germline V gene data show CDR1 as PRHDT and CDR2 as FYEKMQ (reference sequence).

The chain uses TRBV6-5 and TRBJ1-4; 9 nucleotides align to TRBD1. V lost 8 bases and J lost 5; bases outside the gene matches: 3. The CDR3 is 13 amino acids. Per the germline V gene, CDR1 is MNHEY and CDR2 is SVGAGI. For the CDR3, the DNA is TGTGCCAGCCGGACAGGGGAGAATGAAAAACTGTTTTTT. Its translation is CASRTGENEKLFF.

This clone has more than one count but fewer than ten. This chain connects TRBV6-4 to TRBJ2-3; 9 bases fit TRBD2. Unmatched junction bases numbered 6, after V lost 3 bases and J lost 2 bases. This CDR3 region has 16 residues. The germline CDR1 and CDR2 sequences are MRHNA and SNTAGT. CDR3 sequence: CASSEIAGEFTDTQYF. CDR3 bases: TGTGCCAGCAGTGAAATAGCGGGGGAGTTCACAGATACGCAGTATTTT.

This chain joins TRBV13 and TRBJ2-6; no reliable D call. The V gene lost 5 bases and the J gene lost 9 bases, with 5 bases spanning the gap. This CDR3 region has 11 residues. The V gene's germline CDR1 is PRHDT and CDR2 FYEKMQ (reference sequence). CDR3: CASSTNNVLTF. The CDR3 nucleotides are TGTGCCAGCAGCACAAACAACGTCCTGACTTTC.